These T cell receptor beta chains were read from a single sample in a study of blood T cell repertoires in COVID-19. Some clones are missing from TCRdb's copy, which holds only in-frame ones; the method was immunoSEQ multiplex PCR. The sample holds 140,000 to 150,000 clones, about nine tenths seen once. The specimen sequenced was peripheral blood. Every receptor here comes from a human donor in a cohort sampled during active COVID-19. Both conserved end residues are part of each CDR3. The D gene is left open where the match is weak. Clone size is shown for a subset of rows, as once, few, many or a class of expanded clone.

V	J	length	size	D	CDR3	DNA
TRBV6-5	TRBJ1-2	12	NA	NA	CASSFTGSGYTF	TGTGCCAGCAGTTTTACAGGTTCGGGCTACACCTTC
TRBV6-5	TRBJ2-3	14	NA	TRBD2	CASSPQRGGYTQYF	TGTGCCAGCAGTCCTCAGCGGGGGGGTTATACGCAGTATTTT
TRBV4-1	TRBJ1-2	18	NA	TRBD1	CASSPNFGQGAARGGYTF	TGCGCCAGCAGCCCGAATTTTGGACAGGGGGCGGCCCGCGGTGGCTACACCTTC
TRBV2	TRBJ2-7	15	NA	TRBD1	CASSERGQPKYEQYF	TGTGCCAGCAGTGAAAGGGGACAGCCCAAATACGAGCAGTACTTC
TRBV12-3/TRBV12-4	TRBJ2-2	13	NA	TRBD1	CASRRQGAGELFF	TGTGCCAGCAGAAGACAGGGGGCCGGGGAGCTGTTTTTT
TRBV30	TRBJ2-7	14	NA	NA	CAWSVNLALYEQYF	TGTGCCTGGAGTGTAAATCTAGCTCTCTACGAGCAGTACTTC
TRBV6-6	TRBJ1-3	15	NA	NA	CASRLQGPSGNTIYF	TGTGCCAGCAGACTACAGGGTCCCTCTGGAAACACCATATATTTT
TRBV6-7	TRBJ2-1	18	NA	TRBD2	CASRNQLGTSGGRHEQFF	TGTGCCAGCAGGAATCAATTGGGGACTAGCGGGGGGAGGCATGAGCAGTTCTTC
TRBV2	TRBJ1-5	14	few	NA	CASRDQRGGQPQHF	TGTGCCAGCCGCGATCAAAGGGGCGGTCAGCCCCAGCATTTT
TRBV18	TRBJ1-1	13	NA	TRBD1	CASSPGQGGGAFF	TGTGCCAGCTCACCCGGACAGGGTGGGGGAGCTTTCTTT
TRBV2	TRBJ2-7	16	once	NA	CASSATGRGLGGEQYF	TGTGCCAGCAGCGCGACAGGGAGAGGGCTCGGGGGCGAGCAGTACTTC
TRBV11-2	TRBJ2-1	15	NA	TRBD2	CASSYMGLADNEQFF	TGTGCCAGCAGCTACATGGGACTAGCCGACAATGAGCAGTTCTTC
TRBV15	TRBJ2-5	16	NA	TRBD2	CATSNGGAGIGETQYF	TGTGCCACCAGCAACGGGGGGGCGGGAATAGGAGAGACCCAGTACTTC
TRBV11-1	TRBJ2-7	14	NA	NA	CASSSTLTRNEQYF	TGTGCCAGCAGCTCCACCCTAACGCGTAACGAGCAGTACTTC
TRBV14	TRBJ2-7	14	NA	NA	CASSQDIVSLRLYF	TGTGCCAGCAGCCAAGATATAGTAAGTCTACGTTTGTACTTC
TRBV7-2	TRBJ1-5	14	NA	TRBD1	CASSLGQGNQPQHF	TGTGCCAGCAGCTTAGGACAGGGAAATCAGCCCCAGCATTTT
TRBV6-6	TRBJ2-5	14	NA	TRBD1	CASSTDRAEETQYF	TGTGCCAGCTCTACTGACAGGGCTGAAGAGACCCAGTACTTC
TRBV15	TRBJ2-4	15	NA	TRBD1	CATSRDRTGGNIQYF	TGTGCCACCAGCAGAGATAGAACAGGGGGCAACATTCAGTACTTC
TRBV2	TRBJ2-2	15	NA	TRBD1	CASSPGQGWTGELFF	TGTGCCAGCTCGCCGGGACAGGGTTGGACCGGGGAGCTGTTTTTT
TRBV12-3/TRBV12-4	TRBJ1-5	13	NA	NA	CASGSGFYQPQHF	TGTGCCAGCGGCTCAGGGTTTTATCAGCCCCAGCATTTT
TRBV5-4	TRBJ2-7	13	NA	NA	CASSDGGAYEQYF	TGTGCCAGCAGCGACGGCGGGGCCTACGAGCAGTACTTC
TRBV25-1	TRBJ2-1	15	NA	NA	CASSEGWEGGNEQFF	TGTGCCAGCAGTGAAGGGTGGGAGGGGGGCAATGAGCAGTTCTTC
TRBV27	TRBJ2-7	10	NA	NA	CASSWPEQYF	TGTGCCAGCAGTTGGCCCGAGCAGTACTTC
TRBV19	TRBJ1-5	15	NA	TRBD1	CATKTGAGSNQPQHF	TGTGCCACCAAGACAGGGGCGGGTAGCAATCAGCCCCAGCATTTT
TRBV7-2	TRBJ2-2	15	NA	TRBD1	CASNPRTGRTGELFF	TGTGCCAGCAACCCCCGGACAGGGAGGACCGGGGAGCTGTTTTTT
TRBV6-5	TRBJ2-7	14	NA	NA	CASSYLGAGGEQYF	TGTGCCAGCAGTTACCTGGGGGCTGGTGGCGAGCAGTACTTC
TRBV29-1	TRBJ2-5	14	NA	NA	CSVPGSRTSETQYF	TGCAGCGTCCCAGGGTCTCGGACCAGTGAGACCCAGTACTTC
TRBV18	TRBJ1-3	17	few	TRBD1	CASSPRTGVGSGNTIYF	TGTGCCAGCTCACCACGAACAGGGGTCGGTTCTGGAAACACCATATATTTT
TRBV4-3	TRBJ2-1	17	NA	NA	CASSQDPARATYNEQFF	TGCGCCAGCAGCCAAGATCCTGCCAGGGCGACTTACAATGAGCAGTTCTTC
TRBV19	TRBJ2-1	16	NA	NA	CASSISSLFTYNEQFF	TGTGCCAGTAGTATCTCTAGCCTTTTTACCTACAATGAGCAGTTCTTC
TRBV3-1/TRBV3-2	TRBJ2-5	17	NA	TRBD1	CASSQGAGTAYQETQYF	TGTGCCAGCAGCCAGGGGGCCGGGACAGCGTACCAAGAGACCCAGTACTTC
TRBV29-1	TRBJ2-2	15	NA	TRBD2	CSVERLAGGTGELFF	TGCAGCGTTGAGCGGCTAGCGGGAGGTACCGGGGAGCTGTTTTTT
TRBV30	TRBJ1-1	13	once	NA	CAWSVRGLTEAFF	TGTGCCTGGAGTGTACGCGGGTTAACTGAAGCTTTCTTT
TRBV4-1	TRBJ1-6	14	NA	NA	CASSQGAQPQSLHF	TGCGCCAGCAGCCAAGGTGCCCAACCCCAGTCCCTCCACTTT